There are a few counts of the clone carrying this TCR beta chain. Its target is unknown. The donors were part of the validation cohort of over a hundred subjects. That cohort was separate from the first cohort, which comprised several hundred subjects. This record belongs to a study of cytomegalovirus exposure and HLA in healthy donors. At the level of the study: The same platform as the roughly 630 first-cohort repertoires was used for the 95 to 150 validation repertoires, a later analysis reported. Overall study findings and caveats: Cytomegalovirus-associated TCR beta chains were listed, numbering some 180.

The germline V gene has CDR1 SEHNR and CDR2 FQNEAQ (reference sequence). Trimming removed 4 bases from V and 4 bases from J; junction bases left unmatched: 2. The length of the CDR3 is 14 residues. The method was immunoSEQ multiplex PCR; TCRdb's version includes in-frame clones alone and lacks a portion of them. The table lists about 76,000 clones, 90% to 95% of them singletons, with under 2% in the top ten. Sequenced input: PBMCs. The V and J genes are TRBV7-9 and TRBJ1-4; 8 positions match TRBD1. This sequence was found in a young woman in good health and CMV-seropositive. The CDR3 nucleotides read TGTGCCAGCAGCTCGGGACAGGATAATGAAAAACTGTTTTTT. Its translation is CASSSGQDNEKLFF.